Following are 16 T cell receptor beta chains from one sample sequenced in a study of Ad26.COV2.S vaccination and SARS-CoV-2 variants. Treatment given: some 20 received Ad26.COV2.S at low or high dose, single or two shots; five or six received placebo; per-sample allocation not given. The samples were gathered on day 63 after the first injection of vaccine or placebo. TCRdb keeps only in-frame clones here, not all; method: immunoSEQ multiplex PCR. This table has fewer than 400,000 clones, 90% appearing once. Sequences were derived from peripheral blood, sampled in a trial of Ad26.COV2.S vaccine versus placebo. All receptors derive from a person aged 18 to 59 who received the Ad26.COV2.S COVID-19 vaccine or a placebo.

V gene TRBV19 combines with J gene TRBJ1-3; D possibly corresponds to TRBD1 (6 bases). The V and J ends lost 7 bases and 4 bases respectively, with 20 bases between them. Germline V lookup: CDR1 LNHDA, CDR2 SQIVND (reference sequence). There are 16 residues in the CDR3. The CDR3 loop reads CASTSKPGHLGNTIYF. CDR3 DNA sequence: TGTGCCAGTACCTCGAAACCGGGACATCTGGGAAACACCATATATTTT. Drawing the rest from reference TRBV19 and TRBJ1-3, the complete variable domain is DGGITQSPKYLFRKEGQNVTLSCEQNLNHDAMYWYRQDPGQGLRLIYYSQIVNDFQKGDIAEGYSVSREKKESFPLTVTSAQKNPTAFYLCASTSKPGHLGNTIYFGEGSWLTVV.

The chain joins TRBV6-2 or TRBV6-3 to TRBJ2-3; TRBD2 matches 11 bases. Losses at the gene ends were 6 bases for V and 0 bases for J; bases not matched to a gene: 11. The CDR3 is 18 amino acids. Germline CDR1 and CDR2: MNHEY and SVGEGT. For the CDR3, the DNA is TGTGCCAGCAGCAGACTAGCGGGGAGACTTCAGAGCACAGATACGCAGTATTTT. It yields the protein CASSRLAGRLQSTDTQYF.

The rearrangement joins TRBV13 to TRBJ1-4; D is undetermined. The CDR3 totals 15 residues. V was clipped by 2 bases and J by 8 bases, with 15 bases between them. From germline, CDR1 is PRHDT and CDR2 FYEKMQ (reference sequence). CDR3 bases: TGTGCCAGCAGCTTAACGAGGAGCGGTAGGGAAAAACTGTTTTTT. It codes for CASSLTRSGREKLFF.

The chain links TRBV3-1 (or the pseudogene TRBV3-2) to TRBJ2-5; D may be TRBD1 (5 bases). This CDR3 is 15 amino acids long. Looked up from germline, CDR1 is LGHDT and CDR2 is YNNKEL (reference sequence). V dropped 7 bases and J dropped 2 bases, with 17 bases sitting between them. The chain's CDR3 is CASTLIGVEQETQYF. The CDR3 DNA reads TGTGCCAGCACCTTGATAGGGGTCGAGCAAGAGACCCAGTACTTC.

The genes are TRBV4-2 and TRBJ1-1; 8 bases line up with TRBD1. Germline V gene sequence: CDR1 LGHNA, CDR2 YNFKEQ. This CDR3 contains 16 residues. Trimming removed 0 bases from V and 1 base from J; junction bases left unmatched: 4. The CDR3 sequence is CASSQDPGTGNTEAFF. CDR3 coding DNA: TGTGCCAGCAGCCAAGATCCCGGGACAGGGAACACTGAAGCTTTCTTT.

The gene calls are TRBV4-3 and TRBJ1-2; 9 bases match TRBD1. V lost 4 bases and J lost 7; bases outside the gene matches: 7. The CDR3 is 14 residues long. Germline CDR1 and CDR2: LGHNA and YSLEER. The CDR3: CASSPGDREPGYTF. The CDR3 DNA sequence: TGCGCCAGCAGCCCAGGGGACAGGGAGCCTGGCTACACCTTC.

The chain combines TRBV28 with TRBJ2-3; TRBD2 aligns across 12 bases. This CDR3 spans 16 amino acids. Germline V gene sequence: CDR1 MDHEN, CDR2 SYDVKM. The trim removed 4 bases at V and 4 bases at J, leaving 6 bases unmatched. The CDR3 loop reads CASSSAGLAGPDTQYF. In DNA, the CDR3 is TGTGCCAGCAGTTCCGCAGGACTAGCGGGGCCAGATACGCAGTATTTT.

This clone was seen once. The rearrangement joins TRBV23-1 to TRBJ2-7; 11 bases map to TRBD2. TRBV23-1 is identified as an open reading frame with a role that is uncertain. The CDR3 contains 16 residues. With V trimmed by 0 bases and J by 2 bases, 3 bases remained unmatched. The CDR3 spells CASSQSRLAGTYEQYV. In DNA, the CDR3 is TGCGCCAGCAGTCAATCCCGACTAGCGGGGACCTACGAGCAGTACGTC.

J is TRBJ2-7 and V is TRBV3-1 (or the pseudogene TRBV3-2), with 7 bases matching TRBD1. Germline CDR1 is LGHDT and CDR2 is YNNKEL (reference sequence). This CDR3 comprises 13 residues. Unmatched junction bases numbered 2, after V lost 1 base and J lost 5 bases. The CDR3 coding sequence is TGTGCCAGCAGCCAAGTAGGACAGGACGAGCAGTACTTC. It encodes CASSQVGQDEQYF.

The gene calls are TRBV11-2 and TRBJ2-4, with no clear D. The ends were cut back, 2 bases at V and 0 bases at J, with 8 bases in the middle. Germline lookup yields CDR1 SGHAT and CDR2 FQNNGV. This CDR3 region has 15 residues. CDR3 loop: CASSLSAVAKNIQYF. DNA of the CDR3: TGTGCCAGCAGCTTATCGGCAGTAGCCAAAAACATTCAGTACTTC.

The rearrangement uses TRBV7-8 and TRBJ2-7, with 10 bases identical to TRBD1. The CDR3 is 14 amino acids. Germline lookup yields CDR1 SGHVS and CDR2 FQNEAQ. The J segment lost 6 bases and the V segment lost 6 bases, leaving 8 bases of the junction unmatched. CDR3 in amino acids: CASSFDRGQGEQYV. The CDR3 nucleotides are TGTGCCAGCAGTTTCGACAGGGGGCAAGGCGAGCAGTACGTC.

The genes are TRBV6-6 and TRBJ1-1; possibly TRBD1 for D (5 bases). The CDR3 covers 15 residues. V lost 5 bases and J lost 0, with 13 bases in between. Germline loops: CDR1 MNHNY, CDR2 SVGAGI (reference sequence). This chain's CDR3 is CASSGWTSLNTEAFF. For the CDR3, the DNA is TGTGCCAGCAGTGGATGGACATCTTTGAACACTGAAGCTTTCTTT.

The chain has TRBV28 and TRBJ1-6; D is undetermined. The CDR3 is 17 amino acids. The V gene lost 3 bases and the J gene lost 0 bases, with 12 bases spanning the gap. Germline assignment: CDR1 MDHEN and CDR2 SYDVKM. The DNA for the CDR3 is TGTGCCAGCAGTTTTATGTCGGCGAGCTCCTATAATTCACCCCTCCACTTT. It specifies CASSFMSASSYNSPLHF.

Turning to this clone: Other nucleotide sequences in the sample specify the same CDR3. The chain carries TRBV30 and TRBJ1-4; D is unresolved. The V end lost 2 bases, the J end lost 8 bases, and 12 bases lay between the germline ends. Germline CDR1 GTSNPN, CDR2 SVGIG (reference sequence). The CDR3 totals 13 residues. As DNA, the CDR3 is TGTGCCTGGAGTAGCGGTGTCGGGGAAAAACTGTTTTTT. This gives the protein CAWSSGVGEKLFF.

The V and J genes are TRBV19 and TRBJ1-3, with a weak D call TRBD1 (5 bases). Germline lookup yields CDR1 LNHDA and CDR2 SQIVND (reference sequence). V shed 8 bases and J shed 0 bases, with 17 bases lying between them. The CDR3 contains 16 residues. For the CDR3, the DNA is TGTGCCAGTCCTCACCCACAGGCGTCCTCTGGAAACACCATATATTTT. Its translation: CASPHPQASSGNTIYF.

This chain uses TRBV4-2 with TRBJ1-2; no definite D call. The CDR3 length is 14 residues. Deletions cut 0 bases from V and 3 bases from J, with 8 bases between. Germline V gene sequence: CDR1 LGHNA, CDR2 YNFKEQ. CDR3 sequence: CASSQDNADYGYTF. CDR3 bases: TGTGCCAGCAGCCAAGATAACGCAGACTATGGCTACACCTTC.